These 18 T cell receptor beta chains originate from one sample sequenced in a study of beta chain features in type 1 diabetes. These receptors have no known antigen. Study-level results: Shorter TCRB CDR3s, moderately but significantly so, were found in Type 1 diabetes patients in all four CD4+ subsets.

Reverse transcription of all isolated RNA meant that expressed TCRB transcripts were sequenced. Libraries were prepared by immunoSEQ multiplex PCR; TCRdb keeps only in-frame clonotypes and omits some of them. The data contain about 340,000 clones, roughly 14% of them singletons. Sequencing used naive CD4+ T cells from blood. The receptors originated from a woman aged 18-29 years with type 1 diabetes.

This clone was found a few times. This sequence joins TRBV5-6 and TRBJ2-1; 8 bases agree with TRBD1. Looked up from germline, CDR1 is SGHDT and CDR2 is YYEEEE. There are 15 residues in the CDR3. V lost 4 bases to trimming and J lost 0 bases; unmatched junction nucleotides: 3. The CDR3 region has the DNA TGTGCCAGCAGCCTGGGGACAGGCTCCTACAATGAGCAGTTCTTC. Translated, it gives CASSLGTGSYNEQFF.

V gene TRBV23-1 combines with J gene TRBJ2-7; D perhaps matches TRBD1 (6 bases). TRBV23-1 carries the ORF label, with uncertain function. Between the trimmed V and J ends, which lost 0 bases and 2 bases, there was a span of 8 bases. The CDR3 consists of 14 residues. The CDR3 bases are TGCGCCAGCAGTCAATCGAACAGGGCCTACGAGCAGTACGTC. This sequence encodes CASSQSNRAYEQYV.

This clone was seen more than once but under ten times. The chain combines TRBV30 with TRBJ1-1, with D possibly TRBD1 on 6 matching bases. V was shortened by 0 bases and J by 4 bases, with 24 bases between the two germline ends. The length of the CDR3 is 18 residues. Germline V gene data show CDR1 as GTSNPN and CDR2 as SVGIG (reference sequence). Here the CDR3 DNA reads TGTGCCTGGAGTGTGCGGGGGGCAGCCCGTCCGCGAGGCACTGAAGCTTTCTTT. It codes for CAWSVRGAARPRGTEAFF.

V and J are TRBV2 and TRBJ2-7; 9 bases are a match to TRBD2. Trimming at V came to 8 bases and at J to 6 bases, leaving 8 bases not matched to a gene. The CDR3 spans 13 residues. Germline CDR1 is SNHLY and CDR2 is FYNNEI. CDR3 loop: CASGLREGAEQYV. The CDR3 DNA reads TGTGCCAGCGGTTTGCGGGAGGGCGCCGAGCAGTACGTC.

The chain has TRBV30 and TRBJ1-1; TRBD1 might be the D (5 bases). Germline values: CDR1 GTSNPN, CDR2 SVGIG (reference sequence). The length of the CDR3 is 12 residues. V was pared by 3 bases and J by 2 bases, with 7 bases between. The CDR3: CAWSQGNTEAFF. The CDR3 DNA reads as TGTGCCTGGAGCCAGGGCAACACTGAAGCTTTCTTT.

CDR3 in amino acids: CASSQVPLQGASFF. The CDR3 DNA reads TGCGCCAGCAGCCAAGTTCCCTTACAGGGGGCGTCTTTCTTT. This chain links TRBV4-3 with TRBJ1-1; 9 bases line up with TRBD1. The CDR3 covers 14 residues. CDR1 and CDR2 (germline): LGHNA, YSLEER. After removal of 1 base from V and 12 bases from J, the junction contained 9 bases not matched to a gene.

This clone has only a few counts. This sequence joins TRBV5-1 and TRBJ2-3; 7 nucleotides line up with TRBD1. This CDR3 is 16 amino acids long. V lost 0 bases, J lost 5 bases, and 9 bases stayed unmatched. Germline V gives CDR1 SGHRS, CDR2 YFSETQ. CDR3 bases: TGCGCCAGCAGCTTGGAGGGGGCTTTAGGAGGAGATACGCAGTATTTT. The encoded protein is CASSLEGALGGDTQYF.

The V gene is TRBV14, the J gene TRBJ2-1; 7 positions agree with TRBD1. The germline CDR1 and CDR2 sequences are SGHDN and FVKESK. The CDR3 loop spans 17 amino acids. V lost 1 base to trimming and J lost 6 bases; unmatched junction nucleotides: 12. The CDR3 region has the DNA TGTGCCAGCAGCCAAGCCCTCGGGCTTAGGGGGCGCAATGAGCAGTTCTTC. Translating it yields CASSQALGLRGRNEQFF.

This clone occurred once. The V and J genes are TRBV6-5 and TRBJ2-7; a weak D match, TRBD2 (6 bases). CDR1 is MNHEY and CDR2 is SVGAGI in the germline V gene. The CDR3 length is 15 residues. V was shortened by 5 bases and J by 3 bases, with 17 bases between the two germline ends. This chain's CDR3 is CASSRAGGGDYEQYF. The CDR3 nucleotides read TGTGCCAGCAGTAGAGCGGGTGGCGGGGACTACGAGCAGTACTTC.

This clone occurred a few times. The chain uses TRBV7-2 and TRBJ2-3, with 7 bases aligning to TRBD2. The germline gives CDR1 SGHTA, CDR2 FQGNSA. The CDR3 is 15 residues long. V lost 5 bases to trimming and J lost 0 bases; unmatched junction nucleotides: 5. CDR3 sequence reads: CASSPGTISTDTQYF. The CDR3 DNA reads as TGTGCCAGCAGCCCGGGGACTATCAGCACAGATACGCAGTATTTT.

This clone was recorded a few times. The CDR3 nucleotides read TGTGCCAGTTCTGACCCCGGGATGAACACTGAAGCTTTCTTT. This translates into CASSDPGMNTEAFF. J is TRBJ1-1 and V is TRBV19; D call uncertain. The germline gives CDR1 LNHDA, CDR2 SQIVND (reference sequence). The CDR3 consists of 14 residues. V lost 8 bases and J lost 0, with 13 bases in between.

The chain links TRBV27 to TRBJ2-4; the match to TRBD1 covers 9 bases. The germline V gene has CDR1 MNHEY and CDR2 SMNVEV (reference sequence). V shed 5 bases and J 7 bases; nucleotides not matched to a gene: 9. CDR3 length: 15 residues. The DNA of the CDR3 is TGTGCCAGCAGTCCCTACAGGGACAGGGTCAACATTCAGTACTTC. Encoded protein: CASSPYRDRVNIQYF.

This clone was observed a handful of times. This chain uses TRBV5-1 with TRBJ2-1; TRBD2 agrees at 10 bases. This CDR3 region has 15 residues. The germline V gene encodes CDR1 SGHRS and CDR2 YFSETQ. The V gene end was trimmed by 4 bases and the J gene end by 3 bases; junction bases not matched to a gene: 4. The CDR3 region is CASSLPSGGYNEQFF. CDR3 coding DNA: TGCGCCAGCAGCCTACCTAGCGGGGGCTACAATGAGCAGTTCTTC.

In its sample, this clone was seen a few times. The chain combines TRBV13 with TRBJ2-1, with TRBD2 matching over 7 bases. Germline trimming cut 2 bases from V and 5 bases from J; bases unmatched to any gene: 12. The CDR3 is 17 amino acids. The germline V gene has CDR1 PRHDT and CDR2 FYEKMQ (reference sequence). The chain's CDR3 is CASSLRRLAGAHNEQFF. In DNA form, the CDR3 reads TGTGCCAGCAGCTTAAGACGTCTCGCGGGAGCACACAATGAGCAGTTCTTC. Full variable domain (rest looked up from reference TRBV13 and TRBJ2-1): AAGVIQSPRHLIKEKRETATLKCYPIPRHDTVYWYQQGPGQDPQFLISFYEKMQSDKGSIPDRFSAQQFSDYHSELNMSSLELGDSALYFCASSLRRLAGAHNEQFFGPGTRLTVL.

This clone was seen only a few times. The chain has TRBV9 and TRBJ2-1; 7 bases align to TRBD2. The CDR3 has 16 residues. V was clipped by 3 bases and J by 7 bases; unmatched bases: 13. The V gene's germline CDR1 is SGDLS and CDR2 YYNGEE. Written as DNA, the CDR3 is TGTGCCAGCAGCGCCCTCGGAATGGCGGGGGTAAATGAGCAGTTCTTC. Its protein is CASSALGMAGVNEQFF.

The table lists this clone with a few counts. V usage is TRBV18 and J usage is TRBJ2-7, with 7 nucleotides matching TRBD1. This CDR3 is built from 13 residues. The germline V gene has CDR1 KGHSH and CDR2 LQKENI. The CDR3 spells CASSPMQGEPPCV. In DNA form, the CDR3 reads TGTGCCAGCTCACCTATGCAGGGGGAACCACCCTGCGTC.

This chain uses TRBV7-2 with TRBJ1-1, with 7 bases fitting TRBD1. Germline V gene sequence: CDR1 SGHTA, CDR2 FQGNSA. With 5 bases clipped from V and 1 base from J, the junction kept 7 bases outside the gene matches. CDR3 size: 15 residues. Here the CDR3 DNA reads TGTGCCAGCAGCCCTTGGACAGGTGGGAACACTGAAGCTTTCTTT. Translating it yields CASSPWTGGNTEAFF. Complete variable domain (other parts from reference TRBV7-2 and TRBJ1-1): GAGVSQSPSNKVTEKGKDVELRCDPISGHTALYWYRQSLGQGLEFLIYFQGNSAPDKSGLPSDRFSAERTGGSVSTLTIQRTQQEDSAVYLCASSPWTGGNTEAFFGQGTRLTVV.

This chain joins TRBV11-2 and TRBJ2-5; D is unclear. This CDR3 spans 13 amino acids. Looked up from germline, CDR1 is SGHAT and CDR2 is FQNNGV. V was clipped by 3 bases and J by 0 bases, with 5 bases between them. As DNA, the CDR3 is TGTGCCAGCAGCTTCAACTACCAAGAGACCCAGTACTTC. Amino acid sequence: CASSFNYQETQYF.